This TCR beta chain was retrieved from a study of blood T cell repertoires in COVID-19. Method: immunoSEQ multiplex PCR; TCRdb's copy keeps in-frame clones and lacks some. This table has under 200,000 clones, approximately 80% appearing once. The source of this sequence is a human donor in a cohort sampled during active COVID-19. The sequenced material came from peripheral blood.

DNA for the CDR3: TGCAGTGCTAGTTACGGGGGAACGTGGGACACTGAAGCTTTCTTT. Translating it yields CSASYGGTWDTEAFF. V and J are TRBV20-1 and TRBJ1-1; TRBD1 might be the D (5 bases). Germline V gives CDR1 DFQATT, CDR2 SNEGSKA (reference sequence). Trimming cost V 3 bases and J 3 bases, with 17 bases left between them. The CDR3 runs to 15 residues.